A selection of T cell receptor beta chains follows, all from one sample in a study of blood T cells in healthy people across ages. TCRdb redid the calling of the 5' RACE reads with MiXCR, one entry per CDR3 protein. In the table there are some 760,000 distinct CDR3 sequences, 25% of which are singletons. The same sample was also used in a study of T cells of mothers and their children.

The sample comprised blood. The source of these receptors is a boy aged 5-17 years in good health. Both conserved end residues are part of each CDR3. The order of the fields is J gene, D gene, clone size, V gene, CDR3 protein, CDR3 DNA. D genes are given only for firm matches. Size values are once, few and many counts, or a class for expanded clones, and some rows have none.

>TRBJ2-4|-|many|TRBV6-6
CASSYFALDGANIQYF
TGTGCCAGCAGTTACTTCGCACTAGACGGGGCCAACATTCAGTACTTC
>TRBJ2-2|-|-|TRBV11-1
CASSRTLNTGELFF
TGTGCCAGCAGTCGGACACTGAACACCGGGGAGCTGTTTTTT
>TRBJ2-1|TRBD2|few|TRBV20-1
CSGDGLADNEQFF
TGCAGCGGCGACGGGCTAGCGGACAATGAGCAGTTCTTC
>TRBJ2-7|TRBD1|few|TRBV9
CASSAAGGDEQYF
TGTGCCAGCAGCGCCGCAGGGGGCGACGAGCAGTACTTC
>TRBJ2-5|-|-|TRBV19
CASSISPGPWIQYF
TGTGCCAGTAGTATTTCACCAGGTCCGTGGATCCAGTACTTC
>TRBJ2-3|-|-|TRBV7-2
CASSLVAGGDTQYF
TGTGCCAGCAGCTTAGTAGCAGGTGGAGATACGCAGTATTTT
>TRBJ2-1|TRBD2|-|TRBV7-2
CASSLEGLAGETEFF
TGTGCCAGCAGCTTAGAGGGACTAGCGGGAGAGACGGAGTTCTTC
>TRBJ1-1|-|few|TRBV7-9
CASSNPVEREAFF
TGTGCCAGCAGCAATCCCGTCGAACGTGAAGCTTTCTTT
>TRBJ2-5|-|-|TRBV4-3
CASSQDRQSSVASWSRETQYF
TGCGCCAGCAGCCAAGATCGCCAAAGTTCGGTCGCGAGCTGGTCCCGTGAGACCCAGTACTTC
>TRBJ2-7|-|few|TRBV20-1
CSASPPGKRKTYEQYF
TGCAGTGCTAGTCCCCCGGGAAAACGGAAAACCTACGAGCAGTACTTC
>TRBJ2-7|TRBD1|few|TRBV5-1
CASSSQTGGISYEQYF
TGCGCCAGCAGCAGCCAAACAGGGGGCATATCCTACGAGCAGTACTTC